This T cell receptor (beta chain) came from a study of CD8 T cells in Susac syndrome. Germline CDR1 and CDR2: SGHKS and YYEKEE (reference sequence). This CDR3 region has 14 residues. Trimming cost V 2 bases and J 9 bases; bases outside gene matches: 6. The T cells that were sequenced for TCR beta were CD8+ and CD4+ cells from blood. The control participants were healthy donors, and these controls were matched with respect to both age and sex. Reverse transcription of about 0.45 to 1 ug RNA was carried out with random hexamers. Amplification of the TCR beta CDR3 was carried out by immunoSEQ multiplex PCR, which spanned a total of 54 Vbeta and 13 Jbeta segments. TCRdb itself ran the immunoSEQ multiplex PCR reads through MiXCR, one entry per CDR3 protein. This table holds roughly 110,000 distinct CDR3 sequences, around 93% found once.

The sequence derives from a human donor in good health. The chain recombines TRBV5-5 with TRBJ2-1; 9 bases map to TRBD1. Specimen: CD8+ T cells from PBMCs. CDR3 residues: CASSFGTGTFEQFF. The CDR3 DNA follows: TGTGCCAGCAGCTTTGGGACAGGGACGTTTGAGCAGTTCTTC. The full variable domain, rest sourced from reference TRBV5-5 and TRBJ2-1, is DAGVTQSPTHLIKTRGQQVTLRCSPISGHKSVSWYQQVLGQGPQFIFQYYEKEERGRGNFPDRFSARQFPNYSSELNVNALLLGDSALYLCASSFGTGTFEQFFGPGTRLTVL.